This T cell receptor beta chain was identified during a study of cytomegalovirus exposure and HLA in healthy donors. Findings of the study overall: With later analysis, a missense DCLRE1C variant became linked to TCR beta V- and J-gene trimming.

Comment on this clone: Its target is not known.

Germline V lookup: CDR1 LNHNV, CDR2 YYDKDF (reference sequence). After removal of 0 bases from V and 9 bases from J, the junction contained 9 bases not matched to a gene. The length of the CDR3 is 16 residues. PCR primers comprised 60 Vbeta and 13 Jbeta primers. Here immunoSEQ multiplex PCR was the method, and the copy in TCRdb shows in-frame clones only, minus some. The sample lists about 160,000 clones; approximately 72% were seen once. Sequenced sample: PBMCs. This chain links TRBV15 with TRBJ2-1, with 9 bases identical to TRBD2. This receptor was identified in a man aged 40-49 years in good health and CMV-seropositive. The CDR3 DNA reads as TGTGCCACCAGCAGAGATCTGGGCGGGGGGGCGAGTGAGCAGTTCTTC. Its translation: CATSRDLGGGASEQFF.